The source of this T cell receptor (beta chain) is a study of cytomegalovirus exposure and HLA in healthy donors. Turning to the study itself: The approximately 670 first-cohort repertoires and the approximately 110 validation repertoires shared the same platform, a later analysis reported.

With respect to this clone: Antigen unknown.

The repertoire was sequenced with immunoSEQ multiplex PCR; TCRdb's copy has only in-frame clones and lacks some. The sample has 100,000 to 150,000 clones, approximately 95% seen once. V shed 2 bases, J shed 3 bases, and the junction held 5 bases outside the gene matches. The length of the CDR3 is 15 residues. Germline CDR1 is SEHNR and CDR2 is FQNEAQ (reference sequence). Study-wide results and caveats: Rarity marked most TCR sequences, yet some public TCRs occurred in many donors. Cytomegalovirus status was reportedly diagnosed by the classifier with high specificity and sensitivity.

This receptor was identified in a young man in good health and CMV-seronegative. Sample: PBMCs. The chain joins TRBV7-9 to TRBJ2-7; 9 positions match TRBD1. CDR3 coding DNA: TGTGCCAGCAGCTTATTTCCGGACAGGGGCTACGAGCAGTACTTC. Its translation is CASSLFPDRGYEQYF.